This T cell receptor beta chain was observed in a study of T cells in narcolepsy. Trimming cost V 5 bases and J 11 bases, with 21 bases left between them. CDR1 is MNHEY, CDR2 SMNVEV, per germline (reference sequence). CDR3 length equals 14 residues. The data were produced by immunoSEQ multiplex PCR, yet TCRdb's version contains in-frame clones alone and is incomplete. The sample has nearly 35,000 clones; more than 75% are singletons. The V gene is TRBV27, the J gene TRBJ1-1, with a weak D call TRBD1 (5 bases). This receptor was identified in a human donor in good health. Sequencing used memory (CD45RA-) CD4+ T cells from blood. The CDR3 loop is CASSPRWVVGEAFF. CDR3 nucleotides: TGTGCCAGCAGTCCCCGATGGGTCGTGGGGGAGGCTTTCTTT.